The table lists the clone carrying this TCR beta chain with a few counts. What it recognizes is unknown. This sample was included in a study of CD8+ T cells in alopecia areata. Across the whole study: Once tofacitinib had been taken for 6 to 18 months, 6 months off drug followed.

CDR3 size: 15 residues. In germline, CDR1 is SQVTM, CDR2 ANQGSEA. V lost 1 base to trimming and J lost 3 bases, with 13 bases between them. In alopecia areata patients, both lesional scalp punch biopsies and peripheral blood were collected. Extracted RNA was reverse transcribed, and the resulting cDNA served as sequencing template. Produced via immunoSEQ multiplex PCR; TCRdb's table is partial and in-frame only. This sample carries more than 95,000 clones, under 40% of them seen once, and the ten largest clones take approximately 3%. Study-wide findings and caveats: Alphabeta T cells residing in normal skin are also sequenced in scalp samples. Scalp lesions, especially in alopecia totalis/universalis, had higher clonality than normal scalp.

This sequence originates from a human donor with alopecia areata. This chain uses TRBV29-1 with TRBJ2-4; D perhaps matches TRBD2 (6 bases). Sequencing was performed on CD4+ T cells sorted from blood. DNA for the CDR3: TGCAGCGTTGAAGGGGACGTCGGGGGCAAAAACATTCAGTACTTC. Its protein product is CSVEGDVGGKNIQYF. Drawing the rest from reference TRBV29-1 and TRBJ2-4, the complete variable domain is SAVISQKPSRDICQRGTSLTIQCQVDSQVTMMFWYRQQPGQSLTLIATANQGSEATYESGFVIDKFPISRPNLTFSTLTVSNMSPEDSSIYLCSVEGDVGGKNIQYFGAGTRLSVL.